One and the same sample provided the 19 T cell receptor beta chains below, sequenced in a study of chemoradiotherapy in HPV16-positive cancers. TCRdb's copy holds only in-frame clones and misses some; the assay was immunoSEQ multiplex PCR. In the table there are fewer than 40,000 clones, approximately 73% of which are singletons. The sample here was blood, taken from a patient who underwent chemoradiotherapy. All receptors derive from a human donor with HPV-associated anogenital cancer.

The chain employs TRBV7-9 and TRBJ1-2; 7 nucleotides align to TRBD1. V lost 5 bases and J lost 4; bases outside the gene matches: 7. The germline CDR1 and CDR2 sequences are SEHNR and FQNEAQ (reference sequence). The CDR3 has 14 amino acids. The CDR3, as DNA: TGTGCCAGCAGCCCAGGGGGGGGCCTCTATGGCTACACCTTC. Its translation: CASSPGGGLYGYTF.

The chain has TRBV19 and TRBJ1-2; maybe TRBD1 (5 bases). CDR1 is LNHDA, CDR2 SQIVND, per germline (reference sequence). The CDR3 is 11 amino acids. Trimming took 10 bases from V and 4 from J, leaving 10 bases between them. DNA for the CDR3: TGTGCCACTAGGGGTATCTATGGCTACACCTTC. Its translation is CATRGIYGYTF.

The V and J genes are TRBV6-5 and TRBJ2-3; 10 bases are a match to TRBD2. J was trimmed by 3 bases and V by 8 bases; bases with no gene match: 8. The germline gives CDR1 MNHEY, CDR2 SVGAGI. This CDR3 contains 15 residues. The CDR3 protein is CASSGTSVRTDTQYF. The CDR3 coding sequence is TGTGCCAGCTCGGGGACTAGCGTGCGGACAGATACGCAGTATTTT.

Judged by abundance, this clone is medium-sized (0.01 to 0.1%). The gene calls are TRBV7-9 and TRBJ2-1; D might be TRBD1 (5 bases). The length of the CDR3 is 15 residues. The V end lost 4 bases, the J end lost 5 bases, and 15 bases lay between the germline ends. Germline lookup yields CDR1 SEHNR and CDR2 FQNEAQ (reference sequence). The CDR3 here is CASSSSRTRDNEQFF. The CDR3 DNA sequence: TGTGCCAGCAGCTCGTCAAGAACCAGGGACAATGAGCAGTTCTTC.

The J gene is TRBJ1-1, the V gene TRBV6-4; D gene uncertain. Looked up from germline, CDR1 is MRHNA and CDR2 is SNTAGT. The CDR3 consists of 13 residues. V was cut by 6 bases and J by 3 bases, with 11 bases left in between. The CDR3 DNA is TGTGCCAGCAGGAAGGGTAGACACACTGAAGCTTTCTTT. Translating it yields CASRKGRHTEAFF.

V and J are TRBV29-1 and TRBJ1-1; 7 positions agree with TRBD1. The CDR3 consists of 11 residues. Trimming took 6 bases from V and 11 from J; bases not matched to a gene: 9. Germline assignment: CDR1 SQVTM and CDR2 ANQGSEA. This chain's CDR3 is CSVASQGEAFF. Written as DNA, the CDR3 is TGCAGCGTCGCTAGCCAGGGGGAGGCTTTCTTT.

This chain links TRBV7-6 with TRBJ2-3; 9 nucleotides match TRBD1. CDR3 size: 16 residues. V trimming: 4 bases; J trimming: 1 base; junction bases outside the gene matches: 6. Germline V gives CDR1 SGHVS, CDR2 FNYEAQ. For the CDR3, the DNA is TGTGCCAGCAGCTGGGGGACAGGGCCTGGCACAGATACGCAGTATTTT. It codes for CASSWGTGPGTDTQYF. The full variable domain, its missing parts supplied by reference TRBV7-6 and TRBJ2-3, is GAGVSQSPRYKVTKRGQDVALRCDPISGHVSLYWYRQALGQGPEFLTYFNYEAQQDKSGLPNDRFSAERPEGSISTLTIQRTEQRDSAMYRCASSWGTGPGTDTQYFGPGTRLTVL.

The CDR3 sequence is CASSFQGRGAGELFF. The DNA for the CDR3 is TGTGCCAGCAGCTTCCAGGGCCGGGGTGCCGGGGAGCTGTTTTTT. The chain combines TRBV7-7 with TRBJ2-2, with D possibly being TRBD1 or TRBD2 (5 bases each). V was pared by 3 bases and J by 6 bases, with 14 bases between. This CDR3 contains 15 residues. Germline loops: CDR1 SSHAT, CDR2 FNYEAQ (reference sequence).

The chain links TRBV5-4 to TRBJ1-1; 11 bases are a match to TRBD1. The germline V gene has CDR1 SGHNT and CDR2 YYREEE (reference sequence). The CDR3 has 14 amino acids. V was pared by 0 bases and J by 7 bases, with 2 bases of the junction left unmatched. As DNA, the CDR3 is TGTGCCAGCAGCTTGGCCGGGACAGGGGGTGAAGCTTTCTTT. Residues: CASSLAGTGGEAFF.

The rearrangement uses TRBV9 and TRBJ2-3; 11 nucleotides agree with TRBD2. J gave up 5 bases and V 0 bases, and 8 bases lay outside the gene matches. The germline V gene has CDR1 SGDLS and CDR2 YYNGEE. The CDR3 contains 17 residues. CDR3 region: CASSVDSSGGPGDTQYF. As DNA, the CDR3 is TGTGCCAGCAGCGTAGACTCTAGCGGGGGGCCAGGAGATACGCAGTATTTT.

About this clone itself: Other nucleotide sequences in the sample specify the same CDR3. The rearrangement uses TRBV7-9 and TRBJ2-5; D perhaps matches TRBD1 (5 bases). Per germline, CDR1 SEHNR and CDR2 FQNEAQ (reference sequence). The CDR3 consists of 13 residues. V gave up 2 bases and J gave up 1 base, with 5 bases separating them. The CDR3 is CASSLQGQETQYF. DNA of the CDR3: TGTGCCAGCAGCTTACAGGGCCAAGAGACCCAGTACTTC.

The chain joins TRBV5-1 to TRBJ2-2, with 9 bases lining up with TRBD1. Germline V gene sequence: CDR1 SGHRS, CDR2 YFSETQ. V was clipped by 2 bases and J by 5 bases; unmatched bases: 7. The CDR3 totals 16 residues. DNA for the CDR3: TGCGCCAGCAGCTTCGGGACAGGGTCTGTAACCGGGGAGCTGTTTTTT. It yields the protein CASSFGTGSVTGELFF.

The chain is built from TRBV6-5 and TRBJ1-5; D unclear. V lost 8 bases to trimming and J lost 0 bases, with 8 bases between them. The germline gives CDR1 MNHEY, CDR2 SVGAGI. The CDR3 length is 13 residues. CDR3 DNA: TGTGCCAGCGGGTCTGGTAGCAATCAGCCCCAGCATTTT. This encodes CASGSGSNQPQHF.

This chain links TRBV10-1 with TRBJ1-2, with D possibly matching TRBD1 (6 bases). The V gene's germline CDR1 is WNHNN and CDR2 SYGVQD (reference sequence). The CDR3 extends over 15 amino acids. V lost 1 base and J lost 4, with 13 bases in between. The CDR3 loop is CASSELGARAYGYTF. As DNA, the CDR3 is TGCGCCAGCAGTGAGTTGGGGGCCAGGGCCTATGGCTACACCTTC.

The J gene is TRBJ2-3, the V gene TRBV6-1; perhaps TRBD2 as D (5 bases). Trimming cost V 6 bases and J 4 bases, with 14 bases left between them. This CDR3 has 14 amino acids. From germline, CDR1 is MNHNS and CDR2 SASEGT. The CDR3 bases are TGTGCCAGCAGCCGGGATAACGGGGCAGATACGCAGTATTTT. Amino acids: CASSRDNGADTQYF.

V is TRBV4-3 and J is TRBJ1-5, with D uncertain. Germline V gene data show CDR1 as LGHNA and CDR2 as YSLEER. V was trimmed by 4 bases and J by 5 bases, leaving 15 bases between them. The CDR3 extends over 15 amino acids. In nucleotides, the CDR3 is TGCGCCAGCAGCCCCTGGCCAAGGGTTGATCAGCCCCAGCATTTT. Encoded protein: CASSPWPRVDQPQHF.

This chain links TRBV7-3 with TRBJ2-7, with TRBD1 matching over 7 bases. There are 13 residues in the CDR3. From germline, CDR1 is SGHTA and CDR2 FQGTGA. With V trimmed by 5 bases and J by 6 bases, 7 bases remained unmatched. The CDR3: CASSLGYRGEQYF. The CDR3 bases are TGTGCCAGCAGCCTCGGGTACAGGGGCGAGCAGTACTTC.

The chain recombines TRBV11-3 with TRBJ1-2, with D possibly TRBD1 on 5 matching bases. V lost 4 bases to trimming and J lost 6 bases, with 12 bases between them. The CDR3 sequence is 13 residues long. Germline V gives CDR1 SGHNT, CDR2 YENEEA. The CDR3 DNA follows: TGTGCCAGCAGCTCCTCGGGGGGACATGGCTACACCTTC. Translating gives CASSSSGGHGYTF.

This chain connects TRBV11-2 to TRBJ2-1; D uncertain. Germline loops: CDR1 SGHAT, CDR2 FQNNGV. Trimming took off 3 bases at V and 7 bases at J, with 25 bases between the two ends. The CDR3 has 18 residues. The CDR3 protein is CASSLGFSFRQVGNEQFF. As DNA, the CDR3 is TGTGCCAGCAGCTTGGGGTTTTCTTTTCGGCAGGTGGGGAATGAGCAGTTCTTC. The whole variable domain, remainder taken from reference TRBV11-2 and TRBJ2-1, is EAGVAQSPRYKIIEKRQSVAFWCNPISGHATLYWYQQILGQGPKLLIQFQNNGVVDDSQLPKDRFSAERLKGVDSTLKIQPAKLEDSAVYLCASSLGFSFRQVGNEQFFGPGTRLTVL.